This T cell receptor beta chain was sequenced in a study of spatial heterogeneity in lung cancer. A single record per CDR3 protein comes from TCRdb applying MiXCR to the 5' RACE reads. The table shows tens of thousands of distinct CDR3 sequences, with 3% to 4% occurring only once. Stated time point: sample taken at primary tumor resection. In its sample, this clonotype was seen a few times. The sequence derives from a female donor with early-stage non-small cell lung cancer. The specimen was PBMCs, collected at surgery.

CDR3 region: CASSLDYNTGELFF. CDR3 coding DNA: TGTGCCAGCAGCTTGGACTACAACACCGGGGAGCTGTTTTTT. The chain carries TRBV5-4 and TRBJ2-2, with D unresolved. Germline CDR1 reads SGHNT; CDR2 reads YYREEE (reference sequence). The CDR3 contains 14 residues. Deletions cut 0 bases from V and 2 bases from J, with 5 bases between.